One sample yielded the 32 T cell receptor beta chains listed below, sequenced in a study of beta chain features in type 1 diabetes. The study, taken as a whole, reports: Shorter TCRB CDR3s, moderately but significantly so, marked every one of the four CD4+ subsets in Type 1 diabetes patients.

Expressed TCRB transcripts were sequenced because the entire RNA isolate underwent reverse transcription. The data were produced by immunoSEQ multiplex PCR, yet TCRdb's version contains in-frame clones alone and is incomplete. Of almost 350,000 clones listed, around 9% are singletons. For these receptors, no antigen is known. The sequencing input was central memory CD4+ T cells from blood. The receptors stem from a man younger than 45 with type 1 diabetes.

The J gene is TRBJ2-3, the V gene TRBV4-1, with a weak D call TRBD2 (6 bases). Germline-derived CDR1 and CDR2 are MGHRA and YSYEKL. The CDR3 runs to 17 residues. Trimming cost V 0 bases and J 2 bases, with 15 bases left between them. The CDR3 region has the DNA TGCGCCAGCAGCCAAGATCGGGGCGGGGCGGTCACAGATACGCAGTATTTT. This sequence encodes CASSQDRGGAVTDTQYF.

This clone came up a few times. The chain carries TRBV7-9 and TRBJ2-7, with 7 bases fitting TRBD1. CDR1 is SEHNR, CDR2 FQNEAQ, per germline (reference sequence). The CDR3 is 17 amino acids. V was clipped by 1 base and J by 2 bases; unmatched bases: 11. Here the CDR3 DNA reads TGTGCCAGCAGCTTAGGAGCTGCAGGGGGTAGTCCCTACGAGCAGTACTTC. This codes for CASSLGAAGGSPYEQYF.

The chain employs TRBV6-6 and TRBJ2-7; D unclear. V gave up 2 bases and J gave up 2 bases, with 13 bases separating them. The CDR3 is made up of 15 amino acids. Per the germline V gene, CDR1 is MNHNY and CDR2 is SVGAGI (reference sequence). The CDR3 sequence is CASSYRLNGPYEQYF. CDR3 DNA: TGTGCCAGCAGTTACAGACTCAATGGACCCTACGAGCAGTACTTC.

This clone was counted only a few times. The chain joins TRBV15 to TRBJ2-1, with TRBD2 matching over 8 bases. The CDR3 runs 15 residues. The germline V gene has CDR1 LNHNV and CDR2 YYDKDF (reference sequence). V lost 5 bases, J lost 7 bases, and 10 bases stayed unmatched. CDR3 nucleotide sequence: TGTGCCACCAGCCTCCGGGGGGGGCGCGGGAATGAGCAGTTCTTC. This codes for CATSLRGGRGNEQFF.

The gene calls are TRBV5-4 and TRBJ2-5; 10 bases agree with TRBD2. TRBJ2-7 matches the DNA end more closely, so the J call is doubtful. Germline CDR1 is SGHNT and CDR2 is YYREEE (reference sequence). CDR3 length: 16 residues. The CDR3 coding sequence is TGTGCCAGCAGCTTGGGAGGTAGCGGGGGGACCTACGAGCAGTACTTC. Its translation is CASSLGGSGGTYEQYF.

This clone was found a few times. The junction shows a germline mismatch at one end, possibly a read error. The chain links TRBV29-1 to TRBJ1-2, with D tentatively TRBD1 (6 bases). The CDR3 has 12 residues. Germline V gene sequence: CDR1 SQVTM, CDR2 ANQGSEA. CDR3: CSVEGQGQGYTF. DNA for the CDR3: TGCAGCGTCGAAGGTCAGGGGCAGGGCTACACCTTC.

The CDR3 is CSVVGQGSYEQYF. CDR3 bases: TGCAGCGTTGTGGGACAGGGATCCTACGAGCAGTACTTC. This chain connects TRBV29-1 to TRBJ2-7; TRBD1 agrees at 9 bases. The junction had 2 bases not matched to a gene; V was cut back by 4 bases and J by 1 base. This CDR3 spans 13 amino acids. Germline V gives CDR1 SQVTM, CDR2 ANQGSEA.

Here the CDR3 DNA reads TGTGCCAGCTCACCCGGACAGGGGAGGTCTAACTATGGCTACACCTTC. Translation gives CASSPGQGRSNYGYTF. The chain has TRBV18 and TRBJ1-2; 9 bases match TRBD1. The CDR3 loop spans 16 amino acids. Trimming removed 3 bases from V and 0 bases from J; junction bases left unmatched: 5. Germline CDR1 KGHSH, CDR2 LQKENI.

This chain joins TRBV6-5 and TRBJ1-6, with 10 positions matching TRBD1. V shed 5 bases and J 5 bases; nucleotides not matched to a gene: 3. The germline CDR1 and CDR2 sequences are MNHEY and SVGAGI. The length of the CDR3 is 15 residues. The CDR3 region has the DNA TGTGCCAGCAGTATCGGGACAGGGGATAATTCACCCCTCCACTTT. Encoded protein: CASSIGTGDNSPLHF.

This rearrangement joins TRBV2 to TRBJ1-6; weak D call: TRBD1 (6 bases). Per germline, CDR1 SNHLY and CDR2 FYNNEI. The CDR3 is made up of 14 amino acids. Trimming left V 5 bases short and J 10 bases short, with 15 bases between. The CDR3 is CASSPVEGGSPLHF. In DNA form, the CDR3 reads TGTGCCAGCAGTCCCGTGGAGGGGGGGTCACCCCTCCACTTT. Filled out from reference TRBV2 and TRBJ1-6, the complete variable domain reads EPEVTQTPSHQVTQMGQEVILRCVPISNHLYFYWYRQILGQKVEFLVSFYNNEISEKSEIFDDQFSVERPDGSNFTLKIRSTKLEDSAMYFCASSPVEGGSPLHFGNGTRLTVT.

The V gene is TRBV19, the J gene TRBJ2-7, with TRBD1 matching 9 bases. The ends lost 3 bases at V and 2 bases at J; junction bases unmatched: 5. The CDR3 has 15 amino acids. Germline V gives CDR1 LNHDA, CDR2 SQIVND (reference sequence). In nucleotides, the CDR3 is TGTGCCAGTAGTATGGGGACAGGGCGGACCTACGAGCAGTACTTC. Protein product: CASSMGTGRTYEQYF.

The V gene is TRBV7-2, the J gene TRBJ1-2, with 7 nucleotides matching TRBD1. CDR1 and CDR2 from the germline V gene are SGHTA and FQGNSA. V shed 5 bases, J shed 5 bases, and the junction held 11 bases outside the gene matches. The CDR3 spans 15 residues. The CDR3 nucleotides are TGTGCCAGCAGCCAACCCCCAGGGGGATTATATGGCTACACCTTC. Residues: CASSQPPGGLYGYTF. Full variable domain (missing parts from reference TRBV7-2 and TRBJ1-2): GAGVSQSPSNKVTEKGKDVELRCDPISGHTALYWYRQSLGQGLEFLIYFQGNSAPDKSGLPSDRFSAERTGGSVSTLTIQRTQQEDSAVYLCASSQPPGGLYGYTFGSGTRLTVV.

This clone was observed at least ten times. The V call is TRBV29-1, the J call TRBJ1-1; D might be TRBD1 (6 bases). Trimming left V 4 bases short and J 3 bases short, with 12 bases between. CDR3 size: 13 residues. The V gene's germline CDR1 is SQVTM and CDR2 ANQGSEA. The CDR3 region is CSVAIQGDTEAFF. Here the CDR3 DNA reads TGCAGCGTTGCCATACAGGGAGACACTGAAGCTTTCTTT.

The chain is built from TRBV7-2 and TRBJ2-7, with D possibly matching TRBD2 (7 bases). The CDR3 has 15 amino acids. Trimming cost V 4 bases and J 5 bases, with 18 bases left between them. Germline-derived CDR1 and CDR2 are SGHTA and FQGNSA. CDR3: CASSSSGRGQDEQYF. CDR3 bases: TGTGCCAGCAGCTCCTCTGGGCGGGGGCAGGACGAGCAGTACTTC.

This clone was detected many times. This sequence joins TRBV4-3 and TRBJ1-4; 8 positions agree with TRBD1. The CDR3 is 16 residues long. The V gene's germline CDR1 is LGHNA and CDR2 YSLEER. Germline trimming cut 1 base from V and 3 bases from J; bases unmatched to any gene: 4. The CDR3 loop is CASSQGADRANEKLFF. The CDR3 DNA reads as TGCGCCAGCAGCCAAGGAGCGGACAGGGCTAATGAAAAACTGTTTTTT.

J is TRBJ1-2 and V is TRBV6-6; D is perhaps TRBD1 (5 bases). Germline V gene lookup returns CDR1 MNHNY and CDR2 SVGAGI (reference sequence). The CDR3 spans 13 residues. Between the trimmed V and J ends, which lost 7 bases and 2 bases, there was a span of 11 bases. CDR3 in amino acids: CASTPGLNYGYTF. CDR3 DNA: TGTGCCAGCACCCCAGGGCTCAACTATGGCTACACCTTC.

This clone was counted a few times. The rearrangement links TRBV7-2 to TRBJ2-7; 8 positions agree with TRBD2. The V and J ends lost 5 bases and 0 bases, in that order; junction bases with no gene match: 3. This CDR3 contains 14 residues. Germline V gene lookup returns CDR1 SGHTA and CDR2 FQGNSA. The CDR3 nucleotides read TGTGCCAGCAGCCCAGGACTAGCCTCCTACGAGCAGTACTTC. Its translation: CASSPGLASYEQYF.

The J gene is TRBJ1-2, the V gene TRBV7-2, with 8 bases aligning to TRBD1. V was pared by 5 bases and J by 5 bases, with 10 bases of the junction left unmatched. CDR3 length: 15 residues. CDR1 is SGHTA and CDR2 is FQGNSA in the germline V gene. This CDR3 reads CASSEGQGTGYGYTF. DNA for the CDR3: TGTGCCAGCAGCGAAGGACAGGGCACGGGATATGGCTACACCTTC. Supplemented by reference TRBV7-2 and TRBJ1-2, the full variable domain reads GAGVSQSPSNKVTEKGKDVELRCDPISGHTALYWYRQSLGQGLEFLIYFQGNSAPDKSGLPSDRFSAERTGGSVSTLTIQRTQQEDSAVYLCASSEGQGTGYGYTFGSGTRLTVV.

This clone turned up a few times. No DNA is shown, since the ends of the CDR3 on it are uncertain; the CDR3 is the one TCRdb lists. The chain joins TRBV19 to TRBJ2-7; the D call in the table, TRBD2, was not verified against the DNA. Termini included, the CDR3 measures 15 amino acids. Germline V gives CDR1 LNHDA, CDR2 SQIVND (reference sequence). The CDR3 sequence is CASSPVGSGIPGQHF.

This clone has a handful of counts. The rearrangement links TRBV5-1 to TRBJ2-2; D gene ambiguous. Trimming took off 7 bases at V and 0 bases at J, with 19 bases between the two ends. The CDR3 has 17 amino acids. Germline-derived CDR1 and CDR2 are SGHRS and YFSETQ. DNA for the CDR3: TGCGCCAGCTCCCGTGTCTTCGGGCGCGCGAACACCGGGGAGCTGTTTTTT. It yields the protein CASSRVFGRANTGELFF.

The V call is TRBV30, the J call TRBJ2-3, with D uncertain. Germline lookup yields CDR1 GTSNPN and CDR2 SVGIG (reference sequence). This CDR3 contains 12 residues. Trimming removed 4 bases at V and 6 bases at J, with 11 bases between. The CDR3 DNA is TGTGCCTGGAACCAAGGTGTCGATACGCAGTATTTT. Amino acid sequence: CAWNQGVDTQYF.

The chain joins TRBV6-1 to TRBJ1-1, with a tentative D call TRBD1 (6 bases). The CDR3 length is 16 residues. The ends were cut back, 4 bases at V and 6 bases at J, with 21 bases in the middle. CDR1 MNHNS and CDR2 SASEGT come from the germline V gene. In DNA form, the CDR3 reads TGTGCCAGCAGTGGGGACATCTCGGGACCCAACCCTGAAGCTTTCTTT. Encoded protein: CASSGDISGPNPEAFF.

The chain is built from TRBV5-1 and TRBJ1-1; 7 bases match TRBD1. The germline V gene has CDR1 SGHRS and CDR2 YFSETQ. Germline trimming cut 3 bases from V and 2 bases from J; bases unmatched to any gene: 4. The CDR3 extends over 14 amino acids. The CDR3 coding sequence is TGCGCCAGCAGCTACGGGACAGACAACACTGAAGCTTTCTTT. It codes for CASSYGTDNTEAFF.

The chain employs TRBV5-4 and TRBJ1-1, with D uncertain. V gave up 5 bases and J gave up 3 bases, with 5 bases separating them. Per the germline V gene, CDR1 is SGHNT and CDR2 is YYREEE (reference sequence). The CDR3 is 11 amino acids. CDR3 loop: CASRKDTEAFF. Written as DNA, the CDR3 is TGTGCCAGCAGAAAAGACACTGAAGCTTTCTTT.

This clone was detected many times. The CDR3 DNA is TGTGCCAGTAGCGACCGGGACAGGGGCAATCAGCCCCAGCATTTT. Its translation: CASSDRDRGNQPQHF. V is TRBV19 and J is TRBJ1-5; 9 bases are shared with TRBD1. The length of the CDR3 is 15 residues. V gave up 6 bases and J gave up 2 bases; unmatched junction bases: 5. CDR1 and CDR2 (germline): LNHDA, SQIVND (reference sequence).

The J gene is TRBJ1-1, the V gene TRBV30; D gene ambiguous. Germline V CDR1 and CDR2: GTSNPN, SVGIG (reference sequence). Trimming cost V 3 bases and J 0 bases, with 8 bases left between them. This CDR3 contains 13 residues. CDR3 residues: CAWRVWVNTEAFF. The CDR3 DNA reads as TGTGCCTGGAGGGTTTGGGTGAACACTGAAGCTTTCTTT. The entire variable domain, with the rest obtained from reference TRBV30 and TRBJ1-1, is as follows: SQTIHQWPATLVQPVGSPLSLECTVEGTSNPNLYWYRQAAGRGLQLLFYSVGIGQISSEVPQNLSASRPQDRQFILSSKKLLLSDSGFYLCAWRVWVNTEAFFGQGTRLTVV.

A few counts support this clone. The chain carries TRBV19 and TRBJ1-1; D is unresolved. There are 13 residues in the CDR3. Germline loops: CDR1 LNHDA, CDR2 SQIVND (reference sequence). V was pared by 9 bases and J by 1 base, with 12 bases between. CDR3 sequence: CASRLRENTEAFF. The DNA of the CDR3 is TGTGCCAGCAGGCTCCGGGAGAACACTGAAGCTTTCTTT.

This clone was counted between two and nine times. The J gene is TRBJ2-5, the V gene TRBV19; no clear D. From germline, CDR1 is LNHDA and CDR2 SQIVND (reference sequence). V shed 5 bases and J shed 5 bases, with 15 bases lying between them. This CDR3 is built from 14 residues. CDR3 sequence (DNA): TGTGCCAGTAGTCCAGCCGGCGCGTTGGAGACCCAGTACTTC. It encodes CASSPAGALETQYF.

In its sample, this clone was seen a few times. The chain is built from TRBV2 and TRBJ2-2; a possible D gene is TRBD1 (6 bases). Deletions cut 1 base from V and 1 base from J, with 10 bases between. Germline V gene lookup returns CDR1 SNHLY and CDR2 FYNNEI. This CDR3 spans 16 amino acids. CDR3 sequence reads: CASSEGARGNTGELFF. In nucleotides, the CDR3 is TGTGCCAGCAGTGAAGGGGCCAGGGGGAACACCGGGGAGCTGTTTTTT.

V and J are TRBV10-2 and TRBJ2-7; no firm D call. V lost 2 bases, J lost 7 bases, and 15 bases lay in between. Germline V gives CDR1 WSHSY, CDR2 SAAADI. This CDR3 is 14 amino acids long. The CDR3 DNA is TGCGCCAGCAGTGAGGCAGGCACCTGGGTGGAGCAGTACTTC. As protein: CASSEAGTWVEQYF.

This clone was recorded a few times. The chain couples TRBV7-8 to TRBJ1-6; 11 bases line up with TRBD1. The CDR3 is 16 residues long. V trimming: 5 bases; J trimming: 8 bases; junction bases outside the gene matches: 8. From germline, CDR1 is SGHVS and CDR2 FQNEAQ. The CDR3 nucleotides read TGTGCCAGCAGCGAGAGGACAGGGGGCTTGGATTCACCCCTCCACTTT. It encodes CASSERTGGLDSPLHF.

CDR3 amino acids: CASSLFSGGTDTQYF. The CDR3 coding sequence is TGTGCCAGCAGCCTCTTTAGCGGGGGCACAGATACGCAGTATTTT. V usage is TRBV2 and J usage is TRBJ2-3, with TRBD2 matching over 8 bases. The CDR3 extends over 15 amino acids. CDR1 and CDR2 from the germline V gene are SNHLY and FYNNEI. Trimming took 6 bases from V and 1 from J; bases not matched to a gene: 6.